This T cell receptor (beta chain) was obtained from a study of T cell changes during pregnancy in multiple sclerosis. Sequenced by immunoSEQ multiplex PCR; TCRdb stores in-frame clones only, minus some. The data hold tens of thousands of clones, with more than 90% observed a single time. CDR1 and CDR2 (germline): MNHEY, SMNVEV (reference sequence). V was clipped by 5 bases and J by 4 bases, with 9 bases between them. CDR3 length equals 13 residues. This chain links TRBV27 with TRBJ1-3; unclear D gene. The material sequenced was peripheral blood, taken in the second trimester of pregnancy. This TCR was sampled from a female donor with multiple sclerosis, enrolled in a pregnancy study. The CDR3 nucleotides read TGTGCCAGCAGTCCCCTACAGGGAAACACCATATATTTT. Its protein is CASSPLQGNTIYF.